Reported below is one T cell receptor (beta chain). This clonotype has a count of ten or more. The antigen it recognizes is unknown. Per-nucleotide qualities are absent, and no much larger clonotype sits a single base away. The entry originates in a study (dated by TCRdb to the early 2010s). V is pruned by 0 bases and J by 1 base, leaving 5 bases of the junction without a gene match. From the germline V gene, CDR1 is LGHNA and CDR2 is YSLEER. Counted from cysteine to phenylalanine, this CDR3 has 16 amino acids. The entry retains the CDR3 DNA only, 48 bases that are in frame from base 1. Reads for this sample came from an Illumina Genome Analyzer IIx. TCRdb took the public reads, trimmed them with fastp at Q25, ran MiXCR for clone calling and kept in-frame beta chains. CDR3 protein duplicates are merged, each entry listing the most common genes and DNA. Across this sample there are 12,000 to 15,000 distinct CDR3 sequences, with about 35% seen only once. The top ten clones comprise 15% to 20% of the sample.

This sequence was found in a human donor. The sequencing sample was made of blood. The chain links TRBV4-3 with TRBJ2-7, with TRBD2 matching 8 junction bases. The CDR3 corresponds to CASSQDHSGGSYEQYF. The nucleotide sequence is given as TGCGCCAGCAGCCAAGATCACAGCGGGGGTTCCTACGAGCAGTACTTC.